A single sample is the source of the 32 T cell receptor beta chains below, sequenced in a study of blood T cell repertoires in COVID-19. Profiling relied on immunoSEQ multiplex PCR, and the TCRdb table lists in-frame clones only, not all of them. The data hold over 150,000 clones, with around four fifths observed a single time. What was sequenced was peripheral blood. These TCRs come from a woman of 80 years or more with acute or convalescent COVID-19.

The chain is built from TRBV3-1 (or the pseudogene TRBV3-2) and TRBJ2-7; TRBD2 is a possible D gene (6 bases). Germline V CDR1 and CDR2: LGHDT, YNNKEL (reference sequence). The length of the CDR3 is 16 residues. V was pared by 1 base and J by 0 bases, with 13 bases between. CDR3 nucleotides: TGTGCCAGCAGCCAAGTTGGGAGGCTGGGCTCCTACGAGCAGTACTTC. Translated, it gives CASSQVGRLGSYEQYF.

The rearrangement links TRBV10-2 to TRBJ1-2, with a possible D match to TRBD1 (6 bases). Germline assignment: CDR1 WSHSY and CDR2 SAAADI. There are 13 residues in the CDR3. The germline V and J ends were trimmed by 7 bases and 2 bases, with 11 bases remaining between them. The CDR3: CASTPGQNYGYTF. The CDR3 nucleotides read TGCGCCAGCACCCCGGGACAAAACTATGGCTACACCTTC.

The chain has TRBV3-1 (or the pseudogene TRBV3-2) and TRBJ1-2, with D possibly matching TRBD1 (6 bases). CDR1 and CDR2 from the germline V gene are LGHDT and YNNKEL (reference sequence). Trimming shortened V by 0 bases and J by 4 bases, and 24 bases separated the two germline ends. The CDR3 covers 19 residues. CDR3 sequence (DNA): TGTGCCAGCAGCCAAGACCGGGACATACGCCCCCGAGGGGTCTATGGCTACACCTTC. Encoded protein: CASSQDRDIRPRGVYGYTF.

V is TRBV2 and J is TRBJ1-5; perhaps TRBD1 as D (6 bases). The CDR3 runs to 14 residues. CDR1 is SNHLY, CDR2 FYNNEI, per germline. Trimming pared 4 bases from V and 3 bases from J, leaving 10 bases between. The CDR3 nucleotides are TGTGCCAGCAGTGGACAGGCCTACAATCAGCCCCAGCATTTT. Amino acid sequence: CASSGQAYNQPQHF.

This clone was detected many times. One end of the junction does not line up with germline, which may come from a read error. Written as DNA, the CDR3 is TGTGCCAGCAGTGAATGGGATCTGGGACAGGATCAATTT. This gives the protein CASSEWDLGQDQF. The rearrangement links TRBV2 to TRBJ1-1; TRBD1 matches 8 bases. The germline V gene encodes CDR1 SNHLY and CDR2 FYNNEI. CDR3 length: 13 residues.

The chain combines TRBV5-1 with TRBJ2-3; 8 bases map to TRBD2. The length of the CDR3 is 14 residues. Germline V gives CDR1 SGHRS, CDR2 YFSETQ. The trim removed 8 bases at V and 2 bases at J, leaving 7 bases unmatched. CDR3 amino acids: CASNSGTITDTQYF. As DNA, the CDR3 is TGCGCCAGTAATAGCGGGACGATCACAGATACGCAGTATTTT.

The genes are TRBV7-9 and TRBJ1-3, with unresolved D. Germline CDR1 is SEHNR and CDR2 is FQNEAQ (reference sequence). There are 16 residues in the CDR3. Deletions cut 3 bases from V and 0 bases from J, with 12 bases between. The CDR3 DNA sequence: TGTGCCAGCAGCTTGAGTCCGGGATACTCTGGAAACACCATATATTTT. Protein product: CASSLSPGYSGNTIYF.

The V call is TRBV24-1, the J call TRBJ2-3; 9 bases fit TRBD2. The CDR3 totals 14 residues. Losses at the gene ends were 4 bases for V and 5 bases for J; bases not matched to a gene: 3. The germline CDR1 and CDR2 sequences are KGHDR and SFDVKD. This chain's CDR3 is CATSEPAGGDTQYF. CDR3 DNA: TGTGCCACCAGTGAACCAGCGGGAGGAGATACGCAGTATTTT.

The rearrangement links TRBV5-5 to TRBJ1-1, with 8 bases aligning to TRBD1. In germline, CDR1 is SGHKS, CDR2 YYEKEE (reference sequence). This CDR3 has 15 residues. With 5 bases clipped from V and 0 bases from J, the junction kept 6 bases outside the gene matches. CDR3 sequence reads: CASRGTGGLNTEAFF. DNA for the CDR3: TGTGCCAGCAGAGGGACAGGAGGCTTGAACACTGAAGCTTTCTTT. Full variable domain (rest looked up from reference TRBV5-5 and TRBJ1-1): DAGVTQSPTHLIKTRGQQVTLRCSPISGHKSVSWYQQVLGQGPQFIFQYYEKEERGRGNFPDRFSARQFPNYSSELNVNALLLGDSALYLCASRGTGGLNTEAFFGQGTRLTVV.

This clone came up a few times. At one end, the junction sequence differs from germline, possibly due to a read error. The rearrangement joins TRBV6-1 to TRBJ2-3, with 12 positions matching TRBD2. The CDR3 is made up of 17 amino acids. Germline V gene data show CDR1 as MNHNS and CDR2 as SASEGT. The CDR3 sequence: CASREALAGGSTDTQYF. In DNA, the CDR3 is TGTGCCAGCAGAGAAGCTCTAGCGGGGGGGAGCACAGATACGCAGTATTTT.

This clone was seen only once. Within the sample, other DNA sequences also encode this same CDR3. V gene TRBV6-6 combines with J gene TRBJ1-5; D gene unclear. Per the germline V gene, CDR1 is MNHNY and CDR2 is SVGAGI (reference sequence). Deletions cut 6 bases from V and 2 bases from J, with 5 bases between. The CDR3 contains 12 residues. CDR3 sequence: CASSPGNQPQHF. CDR3 sequence (DNA): TGTGCCAGCAGCCCCGGCAATCAGCCCCAGCATTTT.

The chain carries TRBV19 and TRBJ2-1; perhaps TRBD1 as D (5 bases). The CDR3 totals 15 residues. V was cut by 5 bases and J by 8 bases, with 19 bases left in between. Germline V CDR1 and CDR2: LNHDA, SQIVND (reference sequence). This CDR3 is CASSAPKGQSHEQFF. The CDR3 DNA follows: TGTGCCAGTAGTGCCCCGAAGGGGCAATCACATGAGCAGTTCTTC.

This rearrangement joins TRBV6-5 to TRBJ1-3, with D unclear. V shed 0 bases and J shed 4 bases, with 10 bases lying between them. Germline V gene lookup returns CDR1 MNHEY and CDR2 SVGAGI. The CDR3 consists of 15 residues. CDR3 sequence (DNA): TGTGCCAGCAGTTACTCACGAGTTCCCGGAAACACCATATATTTT. Its protein is CASSYSRVPGNTIYF.

The chain combines TRBV3-1 (or the pseudogene TRBV3-2) with TRBJ1-1; 10 bases are a match to TRBD1. The germline V gene has CDR1 LGHDT and CDR2 YNNKEL (reference sequence). Losses at the gene ends were 1 base for V and 12 bases for J; bases not matched to a gene: 8. The CDR3 sequence is 14 residues long. The CDR3 loop reads CASSQGGTGERTFF. Written as DNA, the CDR3 is TGTGCCAGCAGCCAAGGCGGGACAGGGGAACGAACTTTCTTT.

This clone was recorded a few times. The rearrangement uses TRBV30 and TRBJ1-1; tentative D call: TRBD1 (5 bases). Germline CDR1 and CDR2: GTSNPN and SVGIG (reference sequence). The CDR3 is 15 amino acids. The V end lost 1 base, the J end lost 1 base, and 13 bases lay between the germline ends. In DNA, the CDR3 is TGTGCCTGGAGTGGGGCAGGAGGGGCGAACACTGAAGCTTTCTTT. Its translation is CAWSGAGGANTEAFF.

The chain links TRBV7-2 to TRBJ1-3; D is perhaps TRBD1 (6 bases). V gave up 6 bases and J gave up 2 bases, with 14 bases separating them. This CDR3 comprises 15 residues. Germline CDR1 reads SGHTA; CDR2 reads FQGNSA. The CDR3 loop reads CASSFPQGTGNTIYF. The CDR3 bases are TGTGCCAGCAGTTTTCCCCAGGGGACTGGAAACACCATATATTTT.

This rearrangement joins TRBV19 to TRBJ2-7; TRBD1 matches 9 bases. Germline CDR1 is LNHDA and CDR2 is SQIVND (reference sequence). Unmatched junction bases numbered 6, after V lost 4 bases and J lost 2 bases. CDR3 length equals 15 residues. The CDR3 DNA follows: TGTGCCAGTAGTAAACCCGGGACAGGGACCTACGAGCAGTACTTC. Protein product: CASSKPGTGTYEQYF.

This clone appeared a few times. The chain employs TRBV11-2 and TRBJ2-7, with 8 bases fitting TRBD2. Germline assignment: CDR1 SGHAT and CDR2 FQNNGV. The J segment lost 5 bases and the V segment lost 2 bases, leaving 14 bases of the junction unmatched. This CDR3 has 17 amino acids. CDR3 coding DNA: TGTGCCAGCAGCTTACGTTCCAGCGGGGGCGCGCGGGACGAGCAGTACTTC. Protein sequence: CASSLRSSGGARDEQYF.

The chain couples TRBV4-2 to TRBJ1-2; D might be TRBD1 (6 bases). The V and J ends lost 1 base and 7 bases respectively, with 16 bases between them. CDR3 size: 15 residues. Germline V gives CDR1 LGHNA, CDR2 YNFKEQ. The CDR3 DNA follows: TGTGCCAGCAGCCAAGTTGGACAGCTGACGAGTGGCTACACCTTC. Its protein product is CASSQVGQLTSGYTF.

V is TRBV5-4 and J is TRBJ2-7; D may be TRBD1 (5 bases). CDR3 length: 14 residues. With 6 bases removed from V and 5 bases from J, the gap between germline ends came to 18 bases. Germline CDR1 is SGHNT and CDR2 is YYREEE (reference sequence). CDR3 DNA: TGTGCCAGCAAGGGAAACACAGGCGCGGACGAGCAGTACTTC. It translates to CASKGNTGADEQYF.

The rearrangement uses TRBV6-5 and TRBJ1-6, with 7 positions matching TRBD1. Germline assignment: CDR1 MNHEY and CDR2 SVGAGI. CDR3 length equals 14 residues. V trimming: 2 bases; J trimming: 11 bases; junction bases outside the gene matches: 6. This CDR3 is CASSYGQDHAPLHF. The CDR3 region has the DNA TGTGCCAGCAGTTACGGACAGGACCATGCACCCCTCCACTTT.

This clone was detected only once. The rearrangement joins TRBV6-5 to TRBJ2-5; tentatively, D is TRBD2 (6 bases). Per germline, CDR1 MNHEY and CDR2 SVGAGI. The CDR3 loop spans 14 amino acids. V dropped 4 bases and J dropped 4 bases, with 13 bases sitting between them. CDR3 in DNA: TGTGCCAGCAGTTTCAACATGGGGGGAGAGACCCAGTACTTC. This sequence encodes CASSFNMGGETQYF.

V gene TRBV2 combines with J gene TRBJ1-2; D is undetermined. CDR1 SNHLY and CDR2 FYNNEI come from the germline V gene. V lost 2 bases to trimming and J lost 5 bases, with 6 bases between them. The CDR3 has 12 residues. The CDR3 sequence: CASSESGYGYTF. For the CDR3, the DNA is TGTGCCAGCAGTGAATCGGGGTATGGCTACACCTTC. The full variable domain, in which reference TRBV2 and TRBJ1-2 provide the parts outside the CDR3, is EPEVTQTPSHQVTQMGQEVILRCVPISNHLYFYWYRQILGQKVEFLVSFYNNEISEKSEIFDDQFSVERPDGSNFTLKIRSTKLEDSAMYFCASSESGYGYTFGSGTRLTVV.

The chain is built from TRBV30 and TRBJ1-2; no clear D gene. With 4 bases removed from V and 1 base from J, the gap between germline ends came to 10 bases. Germline CDR1 and CDR2: GTSNPN and SVGIG (reference sequence). This CDR3 contains 13 residues. CDR3 sequence: CAWIARFNYGYTF. CDR3 DNA sequence: TGTGCCTGGATCGCCAGATTTAACTATGGCTACACCTTC. Looking up the rest from reference TRBV30 and TRBJ1-2 gives the full variable domain: SQTIHQWPATLVQPVGSPLSLECTVEGTSNPNLYWYRQAAGRGLQLLFYSVGIGQISSEVPQNLSASRPQDRQFILSSKKLLLSDSGFYLCAWIARFNYGYTFGSGTRLTVV.

The rearrangement links TRBV2 to TRBJ2-3; the match to TRBD1 covers 10 bases. Germline trimming cut 8 bases from V and 8 bases from J; bases unmatched to any gene: 10. The CDR3 runs 14 residues. Germline-derived CDR1 and CDR2 are SNHLY and FYNNEI. The CDR3 loop is CASLGDGTGVTQYF. The CDR3 coding sequence is TGTGCCAGCCTCGGAGATGGGACAGGGGTTACGCAGTATTTT.

The J gene is TRBJ1-1, the V gene TRBV30; a possible D gene is TRBD1 (6 bases). V lost 3 bases and J 1 base, leaving 12 bases between the germline ends. CDR3 size: 14 residues. Per the germline V gene, CDR1 is GTSNPN and CDR2 is SVGIG (reference sequence). CDR3 nucleotides: TGTGCCTGGAGGAGGGGGATGGGGAACACTGAAGCTTTCTTT. Translating it yields CAWRRGMGNTEAFF.

V usage is TRBV2 and J usage is TRBJ2-3, with D perhaps matching TRBD1 (6 bases). With 8 bases removed from V and 6 bases from J, the gap between germline ends came to 9 bases. This CDR3 spans 11 amino acids. Germline V gives CDR1 SNHLY, CDR2 FYNNEI. The CDR3 region is CASGDRDTQYF. For the CDR3, the DNA is TGTGCCAGCGGAGACAGGGATACGCAGTATTTT.

The chain carries TRBV4-3 and TRBJ2-3; perhaps TRBD1 as D (5 bases). Germline CDR1 and CDR2: LGHNA and YSLEER. The CDR3 loop spans 15 amino acids. Trimming cost V 4 bases and J 4 bases, with 15 bases left between them. CDR3 bases: TGCGCCAGCAGCCCTTTTTGGCAGGGTGCAGATACGCAGTATTTT. It codes for CASSPFWQGADTQYF.

The gene calls are TRBV3-1 (or the pseudogene TRBV3-2) and TRBJ2-7; 8 bases fit TRBD1. Per germline, CDR1 LGHDT and CDR2 YNNKEL (reference sequence). The CDR3 is made up of 17 amino acids. Trimming removed 1 base from V and 2 bases from J; junction bases left unmatched: 10. CDR3 DNA sequence: TGTGCCAGCAGCCAAGGGTTAAGAAGGACAGGGACCTACGAGCAGTACTTC. Protein product: CASSQGLRRTGTYEQYF.

The chain joins TRBV6-1 to TRBJ2-5, with 14 bases lining up with TRBD2. The germline V gene encodes CDR1 MNHNS and CDR2 SASEGT. Losses at the gene ends were 4 bases for V and 5 bases for J; bases not matched to a gene: 9. CDR3 length equals 17 residues. The CDR3: CASSGLAGGPLVETQYF. The CDR3 region has the DNA TGTGCCAGCAGTGGACTAGCGGGGGGGCCTTTAGTGGAGACCCAGTACTTC.

This clone was counted a few times. The genes are TRBV11-2 and TRBJ1-1, with 9 positions matching TRBD1. Germline V gene data show CDR1 as SGHAT and CDR2 as FQNNGV. V was pared by 7 bases and J by 0 bases, with 9 bases of the junction left unmatched. This CDR3 spans 16 amino acids. This CDR3 is CASTKKQGAMNTEAFF. CDR3 in DNA: TGTGCCAGCACTAAGAAACAGGGGGCGATGAACACTGAAGCTTTCTTT.

To note about this clone: One junction end does not reproduce the germline sequence, and a read error may be involved. The chain recombines TRBV7-7 with TRBJ2-3; 8 bases fit TRBD1. The CDR3 is 15 residues long. Germline lookup yields CDR1 SSHAT and CDR2 FNYEAQ (reference sequence). The CDR3 is CASSRVDRGTDTQYF. DNA for the CDR3: TGTGCTAGCAGCCGAGTGGACAGGGGCACAGATACGCAGTATTTT.